This record looks at one TCR beta chain sequence and its context. Antigen unknown. Time point denoted: newly diagnosed GD, antithyroid drugs for less than 3 months. Extracted RNA from PBMCs served as the source of the TCR library. This sample is drawn from a study of regulatory T cells in long-lasting Graves disease. Study-wide results and limits: Examination was confined to peripheral blood, excluding thyroid tissue.

Library construction for TCR beta used iRepertoire HTBI primers and Arm-PCR of CDR3 regions. In the original workflow: Taken together, the samples had roughly 63 TRBV and more than 11 TRBJ segments identified. Using its own MiXCR run on the multiplex PCR reads, TCRdb lists one record per CDR3 protein. The V and J calls come from TCRdb's annotation, not from the publication. The table lists about 540,000 distinct CDR3 sequences, approximately 13% of them singletons, with under 10% in the top ten. There are 18 residues in the CDR3. V gave up 6 bases and J gave up 0 bases; unmatched junction bases: 12. Germline V gene lookup returns CDR1 KGHSH and CDR2 LQKENI. The same data also went into a second study, on T cells in Graves' hyperthyroidism and ophthalmopathy. That work adds: Orbital computed tomography, thyroid ultrasound, serum thyroxine and TRAb, and clinical symptoms together informed the diagnoses.

Sample: peripheral blood mononuclear cells (PBMCs), taken at new diagnosis, from a patient treated with antithyroid drugs. This TCR was recovered from a man aged 25 to 45 with Graves disease. This chain links TRBV18 with TRBJ2-5; 11 bases line up with TRBD1. The CDR3 loop is CASSLTGQGVTYQETQYF. CDR3 nucleotide sequence: TGTGCCAGCTCCCTGACGGGACAGGGGGTTACGTACCAAGAGACCCAGTACTTC.